The 25 T cell receptor beta chains below were found in one sample sequenced in a study of beta chain features in type 1 diabetes. Findings and limits, study-wide: Across all four CD4+ subsets, people with type 1 diabetes showed modestly shorter TCRB CDR3s.

Since all of the isolated RNA was reverse transcribed, expressed TCRB transcripts were what got sequenced. Using immunoSEQ multiplex PCR, the repertoire was profiled, and TCRdb retains in-frame clones only, with some absent. The sample lists around 120,000 clones, 17% seen once, with 2.6% in the top ten. The antigens these receptors bind are not known. The material sequenced was central memory CD4+ T cells from blood. These receptor sequences come from a man aged 18 to 30 with type 1 diabetes.

The chain has TRBV6-6 and TRBJ1-1, with 8 bases aligning to TRBD1. This CDR3 has 14 amino acids. Germline V gives CDR1 MNHNY, CDR2 SVGAGI (reference sequence). Unmatched junction bases numbered 5, after V lost 2 bases and J lost 6 bases. DNA for the CDR3: TGTGCCAGCAGTTACCGGAACAGGGGGGCTGAAGCTTTCTTT. Amino acids: CASSYRNRGAEAFF.

The V call is TRBV5-4, the J call TRBJ2-5; TRBD2 aligns across 10 bases. The CDR3 consists of 16 residues. Trimming removed 4 bases from V and 3 bases from J; junction bases left unmatched: 9. The germline CDR1 and CDR2 sequences are SGHNT and YYREEE (reference sequence). CDR3 bases: TGTGCCAGCAGCCCCAGGACTAGCGGCAAAGAAGAGACCCAGTACTTC. Protein product: CASSPRTSGKEETQYF.

The CDR3 here is CASSWSGTSGRAYEQYF. As DNA, the CDR3 is TGTGCCAGCAGCTGGTCCGGGACTAGCGGGAGGGCCTACGAGCAGTACTTC. This chain connects TRBV11-2 to TRBJ2-7; 16 bases fit TRBD2. Unmatched junction bases numbered 5, after V lost 4 bases and J lost 2 bases. There are 17 residues in the CDR3. Germline CDR1 SGHAT, CDR2 FQNNGV.

V is TRBV11-2 and J is TRBJ2-1; D gene unclear. The CDR3 has 16 residues. Trimming shortened V by 0 bases and J by 8 bases, and 17 bases separated the two germline ends. Per the germline V gene, CDR1 is SGHAT and CDR2 is FQNNGV. The DNA for the CDR3 is TGTGCCAGCAGCTTAGAGGGCTCCCATACCATCTATGAGCAGTTCTTC. This encodes CASSLEGSHTIYEQFF.

This clone was found a few times. V is TRBV7-9 and J is TRBJ2-1; tentatively, D is TRBD1 (5 bases). This CDR3 is 17 amino acids long. Germline assignment: CDR1 SEHNR and CDR2 FQNEAQ (reference sequence). V lost 1 base, J lost 6 bases, and 19 bases lay in between. For the CDR3, the DNA is TGTGCCAGCAGCTTAGGGGGCCGGCTAGGGCCTTCCAATGAGCAGTTCTTC. Its protein product is CASSLGGRLGPSNEQFF. Variable domain in full (rest from reference TRBV7-9 and TRBJ2-1): DTGVSQNPRHKITKRGQNVTFRCDPISEHNRLYWYRQTLGQGPEFLTYFQNEAQLEKSRLLSDRFSAERPKGSFSTLEIQRTEQGDSAMYLCASSLGGRLGPSNEQFFGPGTRLTVL.

This clone occurred many times. The chain has TRBV5-1 and TRBJ2-1, with D unresolved. Germline CDR1 is SGHRS and CDR2 is YFSETQ. V dropped 3 bases and J dropped 5 bases, with 9 bases sitting between them. This CDR3 comprises 13 residues. The CDR3 sequence is CASSWERNNEQFF. The CDR3 coding sequence is TGCGCCAGCAGCTGGGAACGAAACAATGAGCAGTTCTTC.

The gene calls are TRBV7-9 and TRBJ2-3, with D tentatively TRBD2 (6 bases). The CDR3 is 13 amino acids. V lost 10 bases and J 6 bases, leaving 17 bases between the germline ends. CDR1 SEHNR and CDR2 FQNEAQ come from the germline V gene (reference sequence). CDR3 in amino acids: CATPVADGDTQYF. Written as DNA, the CDR3 is TGTGCCACCCCGGTAGCGGATGGGGATACGCAGTATTTT.

This rearrangement joins TRBV4-1 to TRBJ2-1; TRBD1 matches at 8 bases. Germline V gives CDR1 MGHRA, CDR2 YSYEKL. The CDR3 spans 16 residues. V gave up 1 base and J gave up 4 bases; unmatched junction bases: 6. CDR3 region: CASSQVPGQVYNEQFF. As DNA, the CDR3 is TGCGCCAGCAGCCAAGTTCCGGGACAGGTATACAATGAGCAGTTCTTC.

This clone was seen a handful of times. The chain uses TRBV7-3 and TRBJ1-1; D perhaps matches TRBD1 (6 bases). In germline, CDR1 is SGHTA, CDR2 FQGTGA. CDR3 length: 13 amino acids. Trimming took off 6 bases at V and 4 bases at J, with 12 bases between the two ends. The CDR3: CASSSGTPTEAFF. The DNA of the CDR3 is TGTGCCAGCAGTTCCGGGACACCCACTGAAGCTTTCTTT.

A few counts support this clone. J is TRBJ2-5 and V is TRBV6-1; 10 bases agree with TRBD2. V was clipped by 6 bases and J by 3 bases; unmatched bases: 7. From germline, CDR1 is MNHNS and CDR2 SASEGT. The CDR3 consists of 15 residues. CDR3 in amino acids: CASRASGRVKETQYF. CDR3 DNA sequence: TGTGCCAGCAGGGCTAGCGGGAGAGTCAAAGAGACCCAGTACTTC.

This chain uses TRBV5-4 with TRBJ2-1, with D unclear. The V end lost 0 bases, the J end lost 4 bases, and 8 bases lay between the germline ends. Germline V gene lookup returns CDR1 SGHNT and CDR2 YYREEE (reference sequence). This CDR3 region has 14 residues. DNA of the CDR3: TGTGCCAGCAGCTTGGTAGGTACTTACAATGAGCAGTTCTTC. This gives the protein CASSLVGTYNEQFF.

This clone has only a few counts. The chain is built from TRBV4-3 and TRBJ2-2, with 11 nucleotides matching TRBD1. The trim removed 4 bases at V and 3 bases at J, leaving 4 bases unmatched. CDR3 length: 16 residues. Germline V gives CDR1 LGHNA, CDR2 YSLEER. CDR3 loop: CASSRGTGGYTGELFF. The CDR3 DNA sequence: TGCGCCAGCAGCCGCGGGACAGGGGGATACACCGGGGAGCTGTTTTTT.

This clone was counted a few times. This chain connects TRBV6-5 to TRBJ2-5, with D maybe TRBD1 (5 bases). In germline, CDR1 is MNHEY, CDR2 SVGAGI. There are 13 residues in the CDR3. Between the trimmed V and J ends, which lost 7 bases and 8 bases, there was a span of 17 bases. Here the CDR3 reads CASTMDNRGTQYF. In DNA, the CDR3 is TGTGCCAGCACCATGGACAATAGGGGAACCCAGTACTTC.

The J gene is TRBJ2-5, the V gene TRBV7-2, with 11 bases aligning to TRBD2. Trimming at V came to 2 bases and at J to 4 bases, leaving 3 bases not matched to a gene. There are 15 residues in the CDR3. The germline V gene encodes CDR1 SGHTA and CDR2 FQGNSA. The CDR3 region has the DNA TGTGCCAGCAGCTTACTAGCGGGGGGCCGAGAGACCCAGTACTTC. It specifies CASSLLAGGRETQYF. Full variable domain (remainder filled in from reference TRBV7-2 and TRBJ2-5): GAGVSQSPSNKVTEKGKDVELRCDPISGHTALYWYRQSLGQGLEFLIYFQGNSAPDKSGLPSDRFSAERTGGSVSTLTIQRTQQEDSAVYLCASSLLAGGRETQYFGPGTRLLVL.

This clone was counted many times. CDR3 in DNA: TGTGCCAGCATCCTGTCAGATGAGCAGTTCTTC. Translation gives CASILSDEQFF. The rearrangement joins TRBV2 to TRBJ2-1; D not certain. CDR1 is SNHLY, CDR2 FYNNEI, per germline. The CDR3 sequence is 11 residues long. V dropped 7 bases and J dropped 8 bases, with 9 bases sitting between them.

The gene calls are TRBV30 and TRBJ2-3; D is unresolved. This CDR3 contains 15 residues. Germline CDR1 and CDR2: GTSNPN and SVGIG (reference sequence). Trimming shortened V by 4 bases and J by 0 bases, and 14 bases separated the two germline ends. The CDR3 DNA sequence: TGTGCCTGGAAGGGCTACTTATCTAGCACAGATACGCAGTATTTT. It codes for CAWKGYLSSTDTQYF.

The rearrangement links TRBV19 to TRBJ2-5, with D hard to call. The length of the CDR3 is 15 residues. V lost 3 bases, J lost 5 bases, and 16 bases lay in between. Germline lookup yields CDR1 LNHDA and CDR2 SQIVND (reference sequence). For the CDR3, the DNA is TGTGCCAGTAGTATTAAATCTCTCCCCACGGAGACCCAGTACTTC. Its protein is CASSIKSLPTETQYF.

There are a few counts of this clone. The rearrangement joins TRBV2 to TRBJ2-4; TRBD2 matches 11 bases. Germline values: CDR1 SNHLY, CDR2 FYNNEI. The length of the CDR3 is 17 residues. The junction had 5 bases not matched to a gene; V was cut back by 4 bases and J by 0 bases. CDR3 residues: CASSGLGLAVAKNIQYF. The CDR3 bases are TGTGCCAGCAGTGGGCTGGGACTAGCGGTAGCCAAAAACATTCAGTACTTC.

This clone was recorded only once. Relative to the germline gene, one junction end is altered; a read error may explain this. This chain uses TRBV7-7 with TRBJ2-7, with D perhaps assigned TRBD1 or TRBD2 (6 bases each). Germline V gene lookup returns CDR1 SSHAT and CDR2 FNYEAQ (reference sequence). The CDR3 covers 14 residues. The CDR3, as DNA: TGTGCTAGCAGCTTAGGGGGGTCGCCCTACGAGCAGTACTTC. It yields the protein CASSLGGSPYEQYF. Full variable domain (rest looked up from reference TRBV7-7 and TRBJ2-7): GAGVSQSPRYKVTKRGQDVTLRCDPISSHATLYWYQQALGQGPEFLTYFNYEAQPDKSGLPSDRFSAERPEGSISTLTIQRTEQRDSAMYRCASSLGGSPYEQYFGPGTRLTVT.

The chain joins TRBV30 to TRBJ2-7; TRBD1 might be the D (6 bases). The CDR3 is made up of 12 amino acids. Germline V lookup: CDR1 GTSNPN, CDR2 SVGIG (reference sequence). Trimming took off 2 bases at V and 3 bases at J, with 8 bases between the two ends. The CDR3 region is CAWSPQGYEQYF. CDR3 sequence (DNA): TGTGCCTGGAGTCCACAGGGCTACGAGCAGTACTTC.

This chain joins TRBV19 and TRBJ1-1, with TRBD1 as a possible D gene (5 bases). The V and J ends lost 6 bases and 4 bases respectively, with 15 bases between them. Germline CDR1 is LNHDA and CDR2 is SQIVND (reference sequence). This CDR3 contains 14 residues. CDR3 sequence reads: CASSFGHPSTEAFF. The CDR3 region has the DNA TGTGCCAGTAGCTTTGGACACCCCAGCACTGAAGCTTTCTTT.

This clone has just a few counts. Mismatch with germline at one junction end may stem from a read error. The rearrangement links TRBV7-9 to TRBJ1-1, with D unclear. CDR1 SEHNR and CDR2 FQNEAQ come from the germline V gene (reference sequence). The CDR3 is 11 residues long. The CDR3 is CASSLVTEAFF. In DNA form, the CDR3 reads TGTGCCAGCAGTTTAGTTACTGAAGCTTTCTTT. Filled out from reference TRBV7-9 and TRBJ1-1, the complete variable domain reads DTGVSQNPRHKITKRGQNVTFRCDPISEHNRLYWYRQTLGQGPEFLTYFQNEAQLEKSRLLSDRFSAERPKGSFSTLEIQRTEQGDSAMYLCASSLVTEAFFGQGTRLTVV.

In this sample, this clone turned up a few times. V usage is TRBV20-1 and J usage is TRBJ2-1; D unresolved. The V end lost 3 bases, the J end lost 7 bases, and 4 bases lay between the germline ends. CDR1 and CDR2 (germline): DFQATT, SNEGSKA (reference sequence). There are 10 residues in the CDR3. As DNA, the CDR3 is TGCAGTGCTAGCGAAAATGAGCAGTTCTTC. It translates to CSASENEQFF.

The chain recombines TRBV6-1 with TRBJ1-3, with 7 bases identical to TRBD1. CDR1 and CDR2 (germline): MNHNS, SASEGT. The CDR3 runs 14 residues. V gave up 6 bases and J gave up 9 bases; unmatched junction bases: 11. CDR3 nucleotides: TGTGCCAGCAGATACAGGGGTCTGGGAGCCACCATATATTTT. Protein product: CASRYRGLGATIYF.

There are a few counts of this clone. It is likely a read error: a sequence one base away is far more abundant. The chain couples TRBV4-1 to TRBJ2-1; D gene unclear. V lost 2 bases to trimming and J lost 2 bases, with 16 bases between them. Germline-derived CDR1 and CDR2 are MGHRA and YSYEKL. The CDR3 is 17 residues long. The CDR3 DNA follows: TGCGCCAGCAGCCAACTCGACCTAGGTGTGCCCTACAATGAGCAGTTCTTC. Protein: CASSQLDLGVPYNEQFF.